Presented here are 32 T cell receptor beta chains from one specimen sequenced in a study of control samples from healthy donors and cancer patients. TCRdb's copy holds only in-frame clones and misses some; the assay was immunoSEQ multiplex PCR. The sample holds roughly 98,000 clones; over 90% are singletons and the top ten take around 8.5%. The sample comprised blood. The receptors were sampled from a man younger than 35 in good health.

This clone was detected only once. J is TRBJ2-7 and V is TRBV5-6, with D possibly matching TRBD1 (5 bases). The length of the CDR3 is 14 residues. V dropped 0 bases and J dropped 5 bases, with 12 bases sitting between them. Germline CDR1 reads SGHDT; CDR2 reads YYEEEE. Here the CDR3 reads CASSLDYQGHEQYF. CDR3 nucleotide sequence: TGTGCCAGCAGCTTGGATTACCAGGGCCACGAGCAGTACTTC.

On this clone itself: A read error may account for a junction end that differs from germline. V and J are TRBV28 and TRBJ2-3; D unclear. CDR1 and CDR2 from the germline V gene are MDHEN and SYDVKM. This CDR3 has 12 residues. The CDR3 spells CASSTRTDTQYF. CDR3 nucleotides: TGTGCTAGCAGCACTCGCACAGATACGCAGTATTTT.

V is TRBV7-9 and J is TRBJ1-5, with 8 bases lining up with TRBD1. The CDR3 covers 16 residues. Germline CDR1 and CDR2: SEHNR and FQNEAQ (reference sequence). Unmatched junction bases numbered 2, after V lost 0 bases and J lost 1 base. CDR3 amino acids: CASSLAQGASNQPQHF. CDR3 sequence (DNA): TGTGCCAGCAGCTTAGCGCAGGGGGCAAGCAATCAGCCCCAGCATTTT.

This sequence joins TRBV9 and TRBJ1-2; 7 bases match TRBD1. J lost 0 bases, V lost 0 bases, and 2 bases had no gene match. The CDR3 consists of 15 residues. Germline V gene lookup returns CDR1 SGDLS and CDR2 YYNGEE. This CDR3 is CASSVEQGPNYGYTF. The CDR3 nucleotides are TGTGCCAGCAGCGTAGAACAGGGGCCTAACTATGGCTACACCTTC. Drawing the rest from reference TRBV9 and TRBJ1-2, the complete variable domain is DSGVTQTPKHLITATGQRVTLRCSPRSGDLSVYWYQQSLDQGLQFLIQYYNGEERAKGNILERFSAQQFPDLHSELNLSSLELGDSALYFCASSVEQGPNYGYTFGSGTRLTVV.

In its sample, this clone is medium-sized. This sequence joins TRBV19 and TRBJ1-1, with TRBD1 identical over 8 bases. This CDR3 has 14 amino acids. Germline V gene data show CDR1 as LNHDA and CDR2 as SQIVND (reference sequence). V dropped 7 bases and J dropped 3; count of bases not matched to a gene: 7. CDR3 in amino acids: CASMDRVRDTEAFF. CDR3 coding DNA: TGTGCCAGTATGGACAGGGTACGGGACACTGAAGCTTTCTTT.

This chain links TRBV6-5 with TRBJ1-3; D gene uncertain. The CDR3 is 13 amino acids. Germline V lookup: CDR1 MNHEY, CDR2 SVGAGI. V was shortened by 7 bases and J by 0 bases, with 7 bases between the two germline ends. The CDR3 loop reads CASKGNSGNTIYF. The CDR3 DNA sequence: TGTGCCAGCAAGGGCAACTCTGGAAACACCATATATTTT.

The chain employs TRBV7-9 and TRBJ1-4, with D unresolved. Trimming removed 1 base at V and 6 bases at J, with 0 bases between. Germline V gene sequence: CDR1 SEHNR, CDR2 FQNEAQ (reference sequence). The CDR3 totals 11 residues. CDR3 nucleotide sequence: TGTGCCAGCAGCTTAGATGAAAAACTGTTTTTT. As protein: CASSLDEKLFF.

The gene calls are TRBV10-2 and TRBJ1-1, with no clear D. The CDR3 has 14 amino acids. With 4 bases removed from V and 6 bases from J, the gap between germline ends came to 15 bases. In germline, CDR1 is WSHSY, CDR2 SAAADI. As DNA, the CDR3 is TGCGCCAGCAGTGGGACTAGCGGCTTCGCTGAAGCTTTCTTT. Translated, it gives CASSGTSGFAEAFF.

The CDR3 nucleotides are TGTGCTAGTGGCCAAGGACAGATCACAGATACGCAGTATTTT. Translated: CASGQGQITDTQYF. The rearrangement joins TRBV12-5 to TRBJ2-3, with D possibly TRBD1 on 6 matching bases. Germline V CDR1 and CDR2: LGHNT, FRNRAP. The V gene lost 6 bases and the J gene lost 2 bases, with 12 bases spanning the gap. CDR3 length equals 14 residues.

The CDR3 loop reads CASSLAQGDEKLFF. The CDR3 DNA follows: TGTGCCAGCAGCTTGGCACAGGGAGATGAAAAACTGTTTTTT. This rearrangement joins TRBV5-5 to TRBJ1-4, with a weak D call TRBD1 (6 bases). The ends were cut back, 0 bases at V and 6 bases at J, with 9 bases in the middle. Germline assignment: CDR1 SGHKS and CDR2 YYEKEE (reference sequence). This CDR3 contains 14 residues.

This clone was observed a single time. The V gene is TRBV7-6, the J gene TRBJ1-6; TRBD1 might be the D (5 bases). The CDR3 contains 15 residues. Germline CDR1 is SGHVS and CDR2 is FNYEAQ. V gave up 1 base and J gave up 8 bases, with 12 bases separating them. The CDR3 sequence: CASSLGVIGDSPLHF. The CDR3 nucleotides are TGTGCCAGCAGCTTAGGAGTTATAGGGGATTCACCCCTCCACTTT.

This chain uses TRBV15 with TRBJ1-5, with a possible D match to TRBD1 (6 bases). CDR1 LNHNV and CDR2 YYDKDF come from the germline V gene (reference sequence). The CDR3 spans 15 residues. Trimming took 3 bases from V and 3 from J, leaving 12 bases between them. CDR3 protein: CATSRRQGHNQPQHF. CDR3 nucleotides: TGTGCCACCAGCAGGCGGCAGGGGCACAATCAGCCCCAGCATTTT.

This clone was seen once. J is TRBJ1-4 and V is TRBV6-1, with D unclear. Trimming stripped 1 base from V and 0 bases from J, with 6 bases between. The germline V gene has CDR1 MNHNS and CDR2 SASEGT. The CDR3 is made up of 15 amino acids. CDR3 residues: CASSEDETTNEKLFF. The CDR3 DNA follows: TGTGCCAGCAGTGAAGACGAGACAACTAATGAAAAACTGTTTTTT.

CDR3 nucleotide sequence: TGTGCCAGCAGCCCAGGGGGGCGCAACTATGGCTACACCTTC. Its protein is CASSPGGRNYGYTF. V and J are TRBV27 and TRBJ1-2; 7 bases are shared with TRBD1. Germline V lookup: CDR1 MNHEY, CDR2 SMNVEV (reference sequence). The CDR3 runs 14 residues. J gave up 2 bases and V 6 bases, and 6 bases lay outside the gene matches.

DNA for the CDR3: TGCAACCTTTTCACAGGGGCTGATGGCTACACCTTC. It specifies CNLFTGADGYTF. The chain combines TRBV29-1 with TRBJ1-2; 7 nucleotides match TRBD1. CDR1 and CDR2 (germline): SQVTM, ANQGSEA. This CDR3 is built from 12 residues.

The sample holds one count of this clone. The chain uses TRBV25-1 and TRBJ2-2, with D perhaps matching TRBD2 (6 bases). CDR1 and CDR2 from the germline V gene are MGHDK and SYGVNS. Trimming shortened V by 5 bases and J by 4 bases, and 17 bases separated the two germline ends. The CDR3 spans 16 residues. CDR3 DNA: TGTGCCAGCAGTCAAGAAGGAGGGGAGGCCACCGGGGAGCTGTTTTTT. Protein: CASSQEGGEATGELFF.

The rearrangement joins TRBV29-1 to TRBJ1-1; 9 bases fit TRBD1. Germline assignment: CDR1 SQVTM and CDR2 ANQGSEA. The CDR3 is 17 residues long. Unmatched junction bases numbered 15, after V lost 6 bases and J lost 1 base. The CDR3 DNA is TGCAGCGTCAAGAAGGGAAGGACAGGGGTCTGGAACACTGAAGCTTTCTTT. It specifies CSVKKGRTGVWNTEAFF.

The CDR3: CASSFGGRIYEQYF. DNA of the CDR3: TGTGCCAGCAGTTTTGGCGGGAGGATCTACGAGCAGTACTTC. This chain uses TRBV27 with TRBJ2-7; 8 nucleotides line up with TRBD2. CDR1 and CDR2 from the germline V gene are MNHEY and SMNVEV (reference sequence). The CDR3 spans 14 residues. Trimming cost V 3 bases and J 3 bases; bases outside gene matches: 4.

This chain uses TRBV24-1 with TRBJ1-2; 8 nucleotides line up with TRBD1. Per the germline V gene, CDR1 is KGHDR and CDR2 is SFDVKD. The CDR3 extends over 14 amino acids. V was pared by 3 bases and J by 7 bases, with 6 bases of the junction left unmatched. The CDR3 loop is CATSDGRGLGGYTF. The CDR3 nucleotides are TGTGCCACCAGTGATGGCAGGGGGCTGGGTGGCTACACCTTC.

This chain uses TRBV29-1 with TRBJ1-4; D is possibly TRBD1 (5 bases). CDR1 and CDR2 (germline): SQVTM, ANQGSEA. There are 12 residues in the CDR3. The V gene lost 1 base and the J gene lost 7 bases, with 7 bases spanning the gap. The CDR3 here is CSVEGGGEKLFF. CDR3 in DNA: TGCAGCGTTGAAGGGGGGGGTGAAAAACTGTTTTTT.

This chain connects TRBV30 to TRBJ2-7, with D unclear. The CDR3 length is 12 residues. The germline CDR1 and CDR2 sequences are GTSNPN and SVGIG (reference sequence). Between the trimmed V and J ends, which lost 0 bases and 5 bases, there was a span of 8 bases. Here the CDR3 reads CAWSVSSNEQYF. DNA for the CDR3: TGTGCCTGGAGTGTCTCGAGTAACGAGCAGTACTTC.

The chain recombines TRBV7-9 with TRBJ1-2; D uncertain. V lost 5 bases and J 11 bases, leaving 9 bases between the germline ends. This CDR3 spans 10 amino acids. From germline, CDR1 is SEHNR and CDR2 FQNEAQ (reference sequence). The CDR3 DNA reads as TGTGCCAGCAGCCCGTTTGGGTACACCTTC. This translates into CASSPFGYTF. Supplemented by reference TRBV7-9 and TRBJ1-2, the full variable domain reads DTGVSQNPRHKITKRGQNVTFRCDPISEHNRLYWYRQTLGQGPEFLTYFQNEAQLEKSRLLSDRFSAERPKGSFSTLEIQRTEQGDSAMYLCASSPFGYTFGSGTRLTVV.

The chain uses TRBV7-2 and TRBJ1-6; TRBD1 is a possible D gene (5 bases). The length of the CDR3 is 15 residues. Trimming cost V 3 bases and J 7 bases, with 13 bases left between them. Germline V gene data show CDR1 as SGHTA and CDR2 as FQGNSA. CDR3 sequence (DNA): TGTGCCAGCAGCTTTACCCCAGGGCCAAATTCACCCCTCCACTTT. This sequence encodes CASSFTPGPNSPLHF.

The chain is built from TRBV11-2 and TRBJ1-1; D remains unclear. Trimming took 0 bases from V and 1 from J, leaving 15 bases between them. This CDR3 has 17 amino acids. Germline V gene data show CDR1 as SGHAT and CDR2 as FQNNGV. The CDR3 reads CASSLDFGPGPNTEAFF. The CDR3 DNA is TGTGCCAGCAGCTTAGATTTCGGGCCAGGACCGAACACTGAAGCTTTCTTT.

There are a few counts of this clone. The J gene is TRBJ2-5, the V gene TRBV12-5, with D perhaps matching TRBD2 (7 bases). The CDR3 covers 14 residues. The V and J ends lost 2 bases and 5 bases respectively, with 12 bases between them. Germline CDR1 is LGHNT and CDR2 is FRNRAP. The CDR3 protein is CASGLTRGGETQYF. The CDR3 nucleotides read TGTGCTAGTGGTTTGACTAGGGGGGGGGAGACCCAGTACTTC.

The V and J genes are TRBV7-2 and TRBJ2-3, with no clear D. CDR1 and CDR2 (germline): SGHTA, FQGNSA. V dropped 1 base and J dropped 6 bases, with 14 bases sitting between them. CDR3 length: 15 residues. The CDR3 coding sequence is TGTGCCAGCAGCTTAGGTCCCTACAAACAGGATACGCAGTATTTT. Residues: CASSLGPYKQDTQYF.

The chain uses TRBV2 and TRBJ2-7, with D perhaps matching TRBD1 or TRBD2 (6 bases each). This CDR3 is 14 amino acids long. Germline-derived CDR1 and CDR2 are SNHLY and FYNNEI. Trimming left V 2 bases short and J 2 bases short, with 10 bases between. For the CDR3, the DNA is TGTGCCAGCAGTGAATTCGGGGGCACCTACGAGCAGTACTTC. This sequence encodes CASSEFGGTYEQYF.

The CDR3, as DNA: TGTGCCAGCCCTCAGGGGGGTCCTGGATCCTATGGCTACACCTTC. Amino acid sequence: CASPQGGPGSYGYTF. This chain joins TRBV2 and TRBJ1-2, with 7 bases matching TRBD1. Trimming cost V 8 bases and J 4 bases; bases outside gene matches: 13. The length of the CDR3 is 15 residues. The germline V gene encodes CDR1 SNHLY and CDR2 FYNNEI.

The chain combines TRBV29-1 with TRBJ1-2; TRBD1 aligns across 8 bases. CDR1 and CDR2 from the germline V gene are SQVTM and ANQGSEA. After removal of 6 bases from V and 1 base from J, the junction contained 16 bases not matched to a gene. The CDR3 contains 17 residues. The CDR3 spells CSVTLGNRQGFNYGYTF. CDR3 DNA sequence: TGCAGCGTAACCTTGGGGAATCGACAGGGGTTTAACTATGGCTACACCTTC.

The chain combines TRBV4-1 with TRBJ2-7; tentatively, D is TRBD1 or TRBD2 (5 bases each). This CDR3 contains 16 residues. Trimming left V 3 bases short and J 2 bases short, with 17 bases between. Per germline, CDR1 MGHRA and CDR2 YSYEKL. CDR3 region: CASSQTVGGRAYEQYF. The CDR3 bases are TGCGCCAGCAGCCAGACAGTTGGGGGAAGGGCCTACGAGCAGTACTTC.

The chain employs TRBV24-1 and TRBJ1-2, with TRBD1 matching 7 bases. CDR3 length: 18 residues. Germline values: CDR1 KGHDR, CDR2 SFDVKD. V gave up 9 bases and J gave up 6 bases; unmatched junction bases: 24. The CDR3 sequence: CATRSPSRQGSIEDGYTF. The CDR3 nucleotides are TGTGCCACCCGTTCACCCTCAAGACAGGGAAGTATCGAGGATGGCTACACCTTC.

The rearrangement joins TRBV14 to TRBJ2-7; the D gene is possibly TRBD2 (5 bases). CDR1 is SGHDN and CDR2 is FVKESK in the germline V gene. Trimming left V 3 bases short and J 2 bases short, with 20 bases between. The CDR3 contains 17 residues. DNA of the CDR3: TGTGCCAGCAGCCATCTAGTCAGCGGAGAGATTGCCTACGAGCAGTACTTC. Translated: CASSHLVSGEIAYEQYF.